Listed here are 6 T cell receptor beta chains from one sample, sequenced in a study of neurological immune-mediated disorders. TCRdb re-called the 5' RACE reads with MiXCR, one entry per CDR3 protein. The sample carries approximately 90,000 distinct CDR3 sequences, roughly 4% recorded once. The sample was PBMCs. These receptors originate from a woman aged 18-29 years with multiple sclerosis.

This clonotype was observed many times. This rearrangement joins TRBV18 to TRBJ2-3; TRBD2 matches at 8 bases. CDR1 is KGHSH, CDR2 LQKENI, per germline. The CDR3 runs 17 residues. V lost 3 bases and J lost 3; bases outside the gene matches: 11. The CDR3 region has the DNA TGTGCCAGCTCACCCCCCGGTTTAGCGGGAAGGACAGATACGCAGTATTTT. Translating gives CASSPPGLAGRTDTQYF.

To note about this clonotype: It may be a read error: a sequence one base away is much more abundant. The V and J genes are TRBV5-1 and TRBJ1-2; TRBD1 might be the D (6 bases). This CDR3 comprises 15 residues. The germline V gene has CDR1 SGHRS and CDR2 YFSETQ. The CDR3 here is CDSSLDSFGNYGYTF. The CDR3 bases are TGCGACAGCAGCTTGGACAGTTTTGGGAACTATGGCTACACCTTC.

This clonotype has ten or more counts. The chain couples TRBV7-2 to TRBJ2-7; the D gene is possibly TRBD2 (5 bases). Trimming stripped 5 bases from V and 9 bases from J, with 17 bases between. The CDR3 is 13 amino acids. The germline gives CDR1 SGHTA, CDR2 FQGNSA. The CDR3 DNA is TGTGCCAGCAGCACGACCCGGCCTCGGGGGCAGTACTTC. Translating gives CASSTTRPRGQYF.

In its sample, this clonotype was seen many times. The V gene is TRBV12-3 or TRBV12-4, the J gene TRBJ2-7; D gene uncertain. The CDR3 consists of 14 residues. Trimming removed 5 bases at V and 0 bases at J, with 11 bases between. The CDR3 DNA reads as TGTGCCAGCAGTCCCCCCGACCGCTCCTACGAGCAGTACTTC. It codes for CASSPPDRSYEQYF.

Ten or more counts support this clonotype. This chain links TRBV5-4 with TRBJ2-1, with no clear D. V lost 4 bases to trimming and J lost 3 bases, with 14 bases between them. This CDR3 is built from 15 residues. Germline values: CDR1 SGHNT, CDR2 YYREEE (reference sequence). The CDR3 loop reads CASSIPLARYNEQFF. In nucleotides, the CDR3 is TGTGCCAGCAGCATCCCCCTCGCTCGCTACAATGAGCAGTTCTTC.

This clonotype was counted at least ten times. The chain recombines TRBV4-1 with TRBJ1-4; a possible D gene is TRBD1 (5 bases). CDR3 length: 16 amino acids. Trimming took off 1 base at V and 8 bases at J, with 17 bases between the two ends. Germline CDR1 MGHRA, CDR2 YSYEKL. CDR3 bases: TGCGCCAGCAGCCAAGCGGGTTCAGGGTTCGACGAAAAACTGTTTTTT. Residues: CASSQAGSGFDEKLFF.